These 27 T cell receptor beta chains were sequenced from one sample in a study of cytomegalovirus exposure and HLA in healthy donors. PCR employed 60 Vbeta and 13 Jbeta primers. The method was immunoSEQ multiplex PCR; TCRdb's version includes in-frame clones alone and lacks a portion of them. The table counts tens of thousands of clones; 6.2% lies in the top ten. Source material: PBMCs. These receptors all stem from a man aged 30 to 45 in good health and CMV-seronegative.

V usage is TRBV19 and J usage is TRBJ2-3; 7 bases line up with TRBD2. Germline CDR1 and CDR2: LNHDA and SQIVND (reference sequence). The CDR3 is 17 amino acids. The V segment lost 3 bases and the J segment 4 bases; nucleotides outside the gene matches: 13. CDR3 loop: CASSIPPKREFPDTQYF. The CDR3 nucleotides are TGTGCCAGTAGTATCCCCCCCAAGCGGGAATTCCCAGATACGCAGTATTTT. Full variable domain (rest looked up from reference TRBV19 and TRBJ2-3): DGGITQSPKYLFRKEGQNVTLSCEQNLNHDAMYWYRQDPGQGLRLIYYSQIVNDFQKGDIAEGYSVSREKKESFPLTVTSAQKNPTAFYLCASSIPPKREFPDTQYFGPGTRLTVL.

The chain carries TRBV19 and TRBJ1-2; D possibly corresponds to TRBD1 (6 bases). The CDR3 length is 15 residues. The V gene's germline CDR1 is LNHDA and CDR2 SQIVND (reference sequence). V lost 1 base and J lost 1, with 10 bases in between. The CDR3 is CASSIGGGGNYGYTF. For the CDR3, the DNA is TGTGCCAGTAGTATAGGCGGGGGCGGTAACTATGGCTACACCTTC.

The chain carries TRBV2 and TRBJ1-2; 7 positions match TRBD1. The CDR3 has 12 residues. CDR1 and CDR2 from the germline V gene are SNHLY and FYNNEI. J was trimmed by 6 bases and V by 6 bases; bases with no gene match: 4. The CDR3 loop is CASSGQGDGYTF. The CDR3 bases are TGTGCCAGCAGCGGTCAGGGGGATGGCTACACCTTC.

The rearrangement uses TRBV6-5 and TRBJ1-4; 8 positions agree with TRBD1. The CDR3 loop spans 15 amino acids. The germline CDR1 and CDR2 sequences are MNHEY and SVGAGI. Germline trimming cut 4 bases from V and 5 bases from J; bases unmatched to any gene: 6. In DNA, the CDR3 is TGTGCCAGCAGTTCCCCAGGGGGCGCGAATGAAAAACTGTTTTTT. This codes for CASSSPGGANEKLFF.

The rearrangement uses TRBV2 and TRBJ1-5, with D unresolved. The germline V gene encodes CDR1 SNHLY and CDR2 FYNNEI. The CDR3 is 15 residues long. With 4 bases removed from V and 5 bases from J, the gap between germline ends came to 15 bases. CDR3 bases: TGTGCCAGCAGTGCTGGCCACGATGCTGATCAGCCCCAGCATTTT. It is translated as CASSAGHDADQPQHF.

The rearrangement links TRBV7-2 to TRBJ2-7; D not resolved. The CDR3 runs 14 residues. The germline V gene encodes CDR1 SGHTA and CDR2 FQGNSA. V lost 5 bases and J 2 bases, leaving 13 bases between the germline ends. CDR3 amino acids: CASSLGPAAYEQYF. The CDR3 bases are TGTGCCAGCAGCCTAGGACCGGCGGCCTACGAGCAGTACTTC.

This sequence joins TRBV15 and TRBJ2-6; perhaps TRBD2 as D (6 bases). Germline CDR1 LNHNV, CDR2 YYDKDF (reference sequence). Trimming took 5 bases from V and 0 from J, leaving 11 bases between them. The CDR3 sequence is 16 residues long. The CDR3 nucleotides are TGTGCCACCAGCGGAGGGGCCGACTCTGGGGCCAACGTCCTGACTTTC. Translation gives CATSGGADSGANVLTF. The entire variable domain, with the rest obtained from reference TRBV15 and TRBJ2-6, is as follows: DAMVIQNPRYQVTQFGKPVTLSCSQTLNHNVMYWYQQKSSQAPKLLFHYYDKDFNNEADTPDNFQSRRPNTSFCFLDIRSPGLGDTAMYLCATSGGADSGANVLTFGAGSRLTVL.

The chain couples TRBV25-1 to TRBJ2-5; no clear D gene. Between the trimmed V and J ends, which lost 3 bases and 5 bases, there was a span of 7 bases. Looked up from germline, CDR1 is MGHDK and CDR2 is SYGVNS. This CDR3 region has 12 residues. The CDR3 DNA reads TGTGCCAGCAGTGATAGCAGCGAGACCCAGTACTTC. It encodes CASSDSSETQYF.

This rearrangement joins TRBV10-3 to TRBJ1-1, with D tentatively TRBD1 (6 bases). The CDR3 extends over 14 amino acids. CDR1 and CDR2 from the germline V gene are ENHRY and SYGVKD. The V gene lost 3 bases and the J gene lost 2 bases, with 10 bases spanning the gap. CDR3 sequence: CAISDNRANTEAFF. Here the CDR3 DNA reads TGTGCCATCAGTGACAACAGGGCTAACACTGAAGCTTTCTTT.

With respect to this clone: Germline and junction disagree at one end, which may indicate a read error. The CDR3 loop is CASSSRTVSSDNEQFF. CDR3 DNA: TGTGCCAGTAGTTCCCGGACTGTGAGCTCCGACAATGAGCAGTTCTTC. The chain links TRBV19 to TRBJ2-1; maybe TRBD2 (5 bases). The CDR3 is 16 residues long. Germline assignment: CDR1 LNHDA and CDR2 SQIVND (reference sequence).

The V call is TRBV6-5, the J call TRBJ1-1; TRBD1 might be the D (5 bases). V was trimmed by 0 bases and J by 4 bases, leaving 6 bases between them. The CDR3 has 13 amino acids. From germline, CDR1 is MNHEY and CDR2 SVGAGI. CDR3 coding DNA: TGTGCCAGCAGTTACTCGACAGCCACTGAAGCTTTCTTT. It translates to CASSYSTATEAFF.

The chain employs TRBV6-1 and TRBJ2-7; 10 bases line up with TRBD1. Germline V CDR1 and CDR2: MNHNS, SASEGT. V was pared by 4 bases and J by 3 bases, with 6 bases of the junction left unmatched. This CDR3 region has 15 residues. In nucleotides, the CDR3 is TGTGCCAGCAGTGGAGGGGACAGGGGCCTCTACGAGCAGTACTTC. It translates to CASSGGDRGLYEQYF.

CDR3 nucleotides: TGTGCCAGCAGCTTGGCCCTGGCGGGGGGAGATACGCAGTATTTT. The encoded protein is CASSLALAGGDTQYF. The chain uses TRBV5-4 and TRBJ2-3, with TRBD2 matching 8 bases. J was trimmed by 5 bases and V by 0 bases; bases with no gene match: 5. CDR3 length equals 15 residues. Germline V gene lookup returns CDR1 SGHNT and CDR2 YYREEE (reference sequence).

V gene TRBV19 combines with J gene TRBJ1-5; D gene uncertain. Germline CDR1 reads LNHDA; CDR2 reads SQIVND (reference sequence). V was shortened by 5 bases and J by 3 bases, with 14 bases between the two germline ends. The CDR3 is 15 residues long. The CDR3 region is CASSSIGGNNQPQHF. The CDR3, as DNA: TGTGCCAGTAGTTCTATCGGAGGAAACAATCAGCCCCAGCATTTT.

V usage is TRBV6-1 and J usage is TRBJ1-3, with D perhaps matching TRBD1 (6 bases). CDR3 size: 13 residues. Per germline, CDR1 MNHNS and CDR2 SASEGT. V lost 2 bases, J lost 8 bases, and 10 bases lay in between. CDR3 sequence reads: CASSETGRDTIYF. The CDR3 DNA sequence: TGTGCCAGCAGTGAAACAGGGAGGGACACCATATATTTT.

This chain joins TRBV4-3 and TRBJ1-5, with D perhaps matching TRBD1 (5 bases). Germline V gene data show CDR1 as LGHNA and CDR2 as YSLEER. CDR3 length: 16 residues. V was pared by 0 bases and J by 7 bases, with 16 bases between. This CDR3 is CASSQEARAKGQPQHF. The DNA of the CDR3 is TGCGCCAGCAGCCAAGAGGCCAGGGCAAAAGGGCAGCCCCAGCATTTT.

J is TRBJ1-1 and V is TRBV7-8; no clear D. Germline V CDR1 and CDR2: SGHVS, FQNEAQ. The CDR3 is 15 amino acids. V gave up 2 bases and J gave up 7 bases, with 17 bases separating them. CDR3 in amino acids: CASSLIALVRYEAFF. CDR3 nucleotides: TGTGCCAGCAGCTTAATTGCCTTAGTGCGGTATGAAGCTTTCTTT.

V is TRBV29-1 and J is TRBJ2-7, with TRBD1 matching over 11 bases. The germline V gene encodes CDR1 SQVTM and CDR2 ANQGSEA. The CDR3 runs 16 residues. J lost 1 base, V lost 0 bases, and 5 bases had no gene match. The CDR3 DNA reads TGCAGCGTTGAAGATCGGGGGACAGGGGGGTCCTACGAGCAGTACTTC. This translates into CSVEDRGTGGSYEQYF.

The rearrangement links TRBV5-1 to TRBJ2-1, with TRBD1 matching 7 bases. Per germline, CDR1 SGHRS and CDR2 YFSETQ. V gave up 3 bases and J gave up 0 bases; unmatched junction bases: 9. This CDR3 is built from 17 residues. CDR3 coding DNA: TGCGCCAGCAGCTCCCACAAACCAGGGGGCTCCTACAATGAGCAGTTCTTC. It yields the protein CASSSHKPGGSYNEQFF.

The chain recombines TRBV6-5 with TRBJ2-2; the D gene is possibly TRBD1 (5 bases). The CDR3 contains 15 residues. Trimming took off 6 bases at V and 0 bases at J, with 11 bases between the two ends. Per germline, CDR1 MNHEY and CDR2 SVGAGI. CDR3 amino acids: CASRLGQTNTGELFF. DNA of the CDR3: TGTGCCAGCAGACTCGGACAAACGAACACCGGGGAGCTGTTTTTT.

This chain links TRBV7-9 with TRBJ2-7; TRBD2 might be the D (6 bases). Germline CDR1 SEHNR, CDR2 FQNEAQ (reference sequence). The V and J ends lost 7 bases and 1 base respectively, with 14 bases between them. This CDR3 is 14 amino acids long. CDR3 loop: CASIVGAGSYEQYF. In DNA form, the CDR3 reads TGTGCCAGCATAGTTGGTGCGGGATCCTACGAGCAGTACTTC.

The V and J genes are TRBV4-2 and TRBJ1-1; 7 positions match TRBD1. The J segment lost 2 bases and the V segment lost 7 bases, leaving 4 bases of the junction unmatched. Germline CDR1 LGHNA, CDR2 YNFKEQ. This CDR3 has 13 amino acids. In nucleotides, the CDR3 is TGTGCCAGCATGGGACAGCCTAACACTGAAGCTTTCTTT. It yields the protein CASMGQPNTEAFF.

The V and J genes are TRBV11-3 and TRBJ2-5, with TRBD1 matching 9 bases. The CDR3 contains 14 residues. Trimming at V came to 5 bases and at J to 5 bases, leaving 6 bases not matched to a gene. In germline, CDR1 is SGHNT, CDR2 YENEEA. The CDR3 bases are TGTGCCAGCAGCCACAGGGGGCGAGGGGAGACCCAGTACTTC. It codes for CASSHRGRGETQYF.

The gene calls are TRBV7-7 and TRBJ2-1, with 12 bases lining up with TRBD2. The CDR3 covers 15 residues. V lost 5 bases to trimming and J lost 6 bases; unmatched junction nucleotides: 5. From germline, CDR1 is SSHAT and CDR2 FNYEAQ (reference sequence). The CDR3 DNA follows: TGTGCCAGCAGCCTGGGGACTAGCGGGCTCAATGAGCAGTTCTTC. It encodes CASSLGTSGLNEQFF.

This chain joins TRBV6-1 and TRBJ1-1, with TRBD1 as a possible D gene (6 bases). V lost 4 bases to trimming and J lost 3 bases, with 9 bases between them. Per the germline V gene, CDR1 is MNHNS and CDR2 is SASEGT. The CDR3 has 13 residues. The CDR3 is CASSGYRDTEAFF. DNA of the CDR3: TGTGCCAGCAGTGGATACAGGGACACTGAAGCTTTCTTT.

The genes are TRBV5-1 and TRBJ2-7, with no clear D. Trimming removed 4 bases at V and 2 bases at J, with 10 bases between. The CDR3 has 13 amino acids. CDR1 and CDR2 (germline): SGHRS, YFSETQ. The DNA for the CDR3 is TGCGCCAGCAGCCTCGAGAGCGCCTACGAGCAGTACTTC. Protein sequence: CASSLESAYEQYF.

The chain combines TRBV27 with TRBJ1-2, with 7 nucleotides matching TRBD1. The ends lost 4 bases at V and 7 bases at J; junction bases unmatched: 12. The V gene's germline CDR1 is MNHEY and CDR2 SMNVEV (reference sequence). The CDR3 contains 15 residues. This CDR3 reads CASSSLQGGLGGYTF. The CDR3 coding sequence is TGTGCCAGCAGTTCACTCCAGGGGGGCCTAGGTGGCTACACCTTC.